The 25 T cell receptor beta chains below all came from one sample that was sequenced in a study of T cell changes during pregnancy in multiple sclerosis. Clones were read by immunoSEQ multiplex PCR, and TCRdb kept only the in-frame ones, dropping some. The data contain about 60,000 clones, 80% to 95% of them singletons. This sample comprised peripheral blood, obtained in the first trimester of pregnancy. The origin of the receptors is a female donor with multiple sclerosis, enrolled in a pregnancy study.

The chain uses TRBV12-5 and TRBJ2-1; 12 bases agree with TRBD1. The CDR3 consists of 19 residues. V was clipped by 2 bases and J by 6 bases; unmatched bases: 14. Germline CDR1 LGHNT, CDR2 FRNRAP. The CDR3 DNA is TGTGCTAGTGGTTTGCTGCAACCCACACCGGGACAGGGGGCCAATGAGCAGTTCTTC. Residues: CASGLLQPTPGQGANEQFF.

The chain uses TRBV4-2 and TRBJ1-6, with 9 bases matching TRBD1. With 0 bases clipped from V and 7 bases from J, the junction kept 4 bases outside the gene matches. The CDR3 extends over 16 amino acids. The germline V gene encodes CDR1 LGHNA and CDR2 YNFKEQ. The CDR3 DNA sequence: TGTGCCAGCAGCCAAGATCCCGGGACAGGGAATTCACCCCTCCACTTT. The encoded protein is CASSQDPGTGNSPLHF.

V gene TRBV18 combines with J gene TRBJ2-4, with 7 bases matching TRBD1. J gave up 6 bases and V 3 bases, and 8 bases lay outside the gene matches. Germline V gene sequence: CDR1 KGHSH, CDR2 LQKENI. The CDR3 length is 15 residues. CDR3: CASSPPDRVLNIQYF. The CDR3 DNA sequence: TGTGCCAGCTCACCCCCCGACAGGGTTCTAAACATTCAGTACTTC.

The chain joins TRBV7-2 to TRBJ1-1, with 9 bases lining up with TRBD1. The CDR3 runs 15 residues. Germline assignment: CDR1 SGHTA and CDR2 FQGNSA. The trim removed 5 bases at V and 5 bases at J, leaving 9 bases unmatched. For the CDR3, the DNA is TGTGCCAGCAGCAGGACAGGGGAGGGTAGTACTGAAGCTTTCTTT. Its protein product is CASSRTGEGSTEAFF.

The chain combines TRBV4-3 with TRBJ1-2; D is unresolved. Trimming pared 0 bases from V and 8 bases from J, leaving 16 bases between. Germline V CDR1 and CDR2: LGHNA, YSLEER. The CDR3 loop spans 15 amino acids. CDR3 region: CASSQDPGSVEGYTF. CDR3 coding DNA: TGCGCCAGCAGCCAAGATCCGGGTAGTGTTGAGGGCTACACCTTC.

This sequence joins TRBV2 and TRBJ2-1; no clear D. Germline values: CDR1 SNHLY, CDR2 FYNNEI. This CDR3 comprises 15 residues. The germline V and J ends were trimmed by 5 bases and 0 bases, with 11 bases remaining between them. This chain's CDR3 is CASSLLRSSYNEQFF. The DNA of the CDR3 is TGTGCCAGCAGTTTACTCCGGAGCTCCTACAATGAGCAGTTCTTC.

V is TRBV6-5 and J is TRBJ1-2; possible D gene TRBD1, 5 bases. The V end lost 7 bases, the J end lost 8 bases, and 23 bases lay between the germline ends. This CDR3 spans 15 amino acids. Germline-derived CDR1 and CDR2 are MNHEY and SVGAGI. The CDR3 DNA reads TGTGCCAGCATTAACCTCGGGGGGGGGAATGGCGGCTACACCTTC. Translated: CASINLGGGNGGYTF.

This clone showed up just once. The chain is built from TRBV7-3 and TRBJ2-7; the D gene is possibly TRBD1 (5 bases). Per the germline V gene, CDR1 is SGHTA and CDR2 is FQGTGA. The length of the CDR3 is 13 residues. The V end was cut by 6 bases, the J end by 5 bases, with 14 bases between. The CDR3 DNA sequence: TGTGCCAGCAGTTTCGGCACAGGCAACGAGCAGTACTTC. This gives the protein CASSFGTGNEQYF.

This clone was found once. In DNA, the CDR3 is TGTGCCAGCAGCCCCCAGGGAGGAGATGAAGCTTTCTTT. Translated, it gives CASSPQGGDEAFF. The chain couples TRBV7-2 to TRBJ1-1, with D possibly being TRBD1 (5 bases). Trimming left V 5 bases short and J 7 bases short, with 14 bases between. Germline V CDR1 and CDR2: SGHTA, FQGNSA. CDR3 size: 13 residues.

The V gene is TRBV11-1, the J gene TRBJ1-2, with 7 bases aligning to TRBD1. Germline-derived CDR1 and CDR2 are SGHAT and FQDESV (reference sequence). V was clipped by 2 bases and J by 3 bases; unmatched bases: 3. The CDR3 spans 14 residues. CDR3 sequence reads: CASSLRGQDYGYTF. CDR3 sequence (DNA): TGTGCCAGCAGCTTAAGGGGGCAGGACTATGGCTACACCTTC.

The chain links TRBV25-1 to TRBJ2-1; TRBD2 matches at 9 bases. Germline values: CDR1 MGHDK, CDR2 SYGVNS. This CDR3 comprises 15 residues. Trimming removed 5 bases from V and 4 bases from J; junction bases left unmatched: 6. Written as DNA, the CDR3 is TGTGCCAGCAGTCTTAGCGGGGGCGCTTACAATGAGCAGTTCTTC. Its translation is CASSLSGGAYNEQFF.

The chain uses TRBV27 and TRBJ1-6, with D possibly matching TRBD1 (5 bases). Germline V gene lookup returns CDR1 MNHEY and CDR2 SMNVEV (reference sequence). This CDR3 region has 14 residues. V was clipped by 5 bases and J by 4 bases, with 9 bases between them. The CDR3 DNA is TGTGCCAGCAGTATGGGGCCTTATAATTCACCCCTCCACTTT. Translated, it gives CASSMGPYNSPLHF.

The V and J genes are TRBV18 and TRBJ2-7; tentatively, D is TRBD2 (6 bases). Germline V gene lookup returns CDR1 KGHSH and CDR2 LQKENI. This CDR3 has 15 amino acids. Between the trimmed V and J ends, which lost 6 bases and 3 bases, there was a span of 18 bases. CDR3 nucleotides: TGTGCCAGCTCCTCTAGACGGGAGAGCTTCTACGAGCAGTACTTC. It encodes CASSSRRESFYEQYF.

The chain carries TRBV27 and TRBJ2-2, with D perhaps TRBD2 (5 bases). Germline assignment: CDR1 MNHEY and CDR2 SMNVEV (reference sequence). Trimming removed 6 bases at V and 6 bases at J, with 17 bases between. CDR3 length: 15 residues. The CDR3 loop reads CASSFFLPAAGELFF. The CDR3 DNA reads TGTGCCAGCAGCTTTTTTCTCCCAGCGGCCGGGGAGCTGTTTTTT.

The chain is built from TRBV10-3 and TRBJ2-1; D perhaps matches TRBD1 (5 bases). CDR1 is ENHRY, CDR2 SYGVKD, per germline. The CDR3 is made up of 13 amino acids. The V and J ends lost 11 bases and 7 bases respectively, with 18 bases between them. The CDR3 sequence is CAGASHTGNEQFF. Written as DNA, the CDR3 is TGTGCCGGGGCGAGCCATACCGGGAATGAGCAGTTCTTC.

The chain links TRBV7-6 to TRBJ1-6, with D possibly being TRBD1 (5 bases). CDR1 is SGHVS and CDR2 is FNYEAQ in the germline V gene. The CDR3 has 15 residues. V was pared by 6 bases and J by 1 base, with 10 bases between. CDR3 nucleotides: TGTGCCAGCAGAACCGACAGTTCCTATAATTCACCCCTCCACTTT. Protein product: CASRTDSSYNSPLHF.

The J gene is TRBJ2-5, the V gene TRBV5-1; D possibly corresponds to TRBD2 (5 bases). V was cut by 3 bases and J by 5 bases, with 23 bases left in between. The CDR3 is made up of 17 amino acids. CDR1 is SGHRS, CDR2 YFSETQ, per germline. CDR3 residues: CASSWEASRHRGETQYF. The CDR3 region has the DNA TGCGCCAGCAGCTGGGAAGCCTCACGTCATCGAGGGGAGACCCAGTACTTC.

The J gene is TRBJ2-2, the V gene TRBV15, with TRBD2 matching over 13 bases. Germline V gives CDR1 LNHNV, CDR2 YYDKDF (reference sequence). With 0 bases clipped from V and 2 bases from J, the junction kept 3 bases outside the gene matches. This CDR3 is built from 18 residues. This CDR3 reads CATSRDGTSGTNTGELFF. As DNA, the CDR3 is TGTGCCACCAGCAGAGACGGGACTAGCGGGACAAACACCGGGGAGCTGTTTTTT.

The chain employs TRBV29-1 and TRBJ1-1; D is undetermined. The V gene's germline CDR1 is SQVTM and CDR2 ANQGSEA. Trimming cost V 4 bases and J 4 bases, with 13 bases left between them. The CDR3 loop spans 13 amino acids. Here the CDR3 reads CSVGSPRGTEAFF. Written as DNA, the CDR3 is TGCAGCGTTGGGTCGCCTCGGGGCACTGAAGCTTTCTTT.

The chain joins TRBV27 to TRBJ1-2; 7 bases align to TRBD1. CDR3 size: 13 residues. The germline gives CDR1 MNHEY, CDR2 SMNVEV (reference sequence). J lost 6 bases, V lost 6 bases, and 7 bases had no gene match. The CDR3 region has the DNA TGTGCCAGCAGAGTAGGGGGCGGAAATGGCTACACCTTC. This gives the protein CASRVGGGNGYTF.

The chain links TRBV5-1 to TRBJ2-4; 7 bases match TRBD2. V shed 0 bases, J shed 5 bases, and the junction held 8 bases outside the gene matches. Germline CDR1 reads SGHRS; CDR2 reads YFSETQ. The CDR3 runs to 16 residues. The CDR3 region has the DNA TGCGCCAGCAGCTTGGGGCTAGCGGTTAGGGAAAACATTCAGTACTTC. Its protein product is CASSLGLAVRENIQYF.

The chain carries TRBV4-1 and TRBJ1-1, with 7 bases matching TRBD1. CDR3 size: 14 residues. V was pared by 4 bases and J by 3 bases, with 5 bases of the junction left unmatched. The germline CDR1 and CDR2 sequences are MGHRA and YSYEKL. As DNA, the CDR3 is TGCGCCAGCAGCCGAGACAGGGTATACACTGAAGCTTTCTTT. This gives the protein CASSRDRVYTEAFF.

The V gene is TRBV4-3, the J gene TRBJ2-7; D is possibly TRBD1 (5 bases). Germline-derived CDR1 and CDR2 are LGHNA and YSLEER. CDR3 length: 13 residues. Trimming removed 5 bases at V and 6 bases at J, with 14 bases between. CDR3 DNA sequence: TGCGCCAGCAGCGCAGGGTATCCCCTCGAGCAGTACTTC. Translating gives CASSAGYPLEQYF.

The rearrangement joins TRBV9 to TRBJ1-6; D is unresolved. The CDR3 has 14 residues. The germline V and J ends were trimmed by 2 bases and 12 bases, with 15 bases remaining between them. In germline, CDR1 is SGDLS, CDR2 YYNGEE. In DNA, the CDR3 is TGTGCCAGCAGCGTGACACCTTGGCGGGAACCCCTCCACTTT. As protein: CASSVTPWREPLHF.

The rearrangement joins TRBV5-6 to TRBJ1-5, with 7 bases lining up with TRBD1. Trimming removed 3 bases from V and 4 bases from J; junction bases left unmatched: 7. The CDR3 totals 15 residues. Germline V gives CDR1 SGHDT, CDR2 YYEEEE. CDR3 in DNA: TGTGCCAGCAGCTCACAGGGGACAAATAATCAGCCCCAGCATTTT. It specifies CASSSQGTNNQPQHF.